The rows below give T cell receptor beta chains drawn from one sample of a study of control samples from healthy donors and cancer patients. Only in-frame clones appear in the TCRdb table, and some are missing; sequencing was by immunoSEQ multiplex PCR. Seen here are about 73,000 clones, roughly nine tenths observed once, and the top ten hold under 4.5%. The sample consisted of blood. These receptors originate from a woman in her forties or fifties in good health. Each CDR3 is given without its conserved first and last residue. Some rows have no size entry. The others give once, few or many, or a class for an expanded clone.

TRBJ1-5 | once | 13 | TRBV18 | ASSPERVDNQPQH
TRBJ2-3 | NA | 12 | TRBV28 | ASSLRVPLDTQY
TRBJ2-5 | NA | 14 | TRBV28 | ASSLVMAGPGGTQY
TRBJ2-1 | NA | 11 | TRBV19 | ASSIAVGDEQF
TRBJ2-1 | once | 15 | TRBV4-2 | ASSLLPVSETYNEQF
TRBJ1-5 | NA | 13 | TRBV27 | ASSFFGAPDQPQH
TRBJ1-2 | NA | 11 | TRBV25-1 | ASSENANYGYT
TRBJ2-1 | once | 13 | TRBV2 | ASNAAVAGGGEQF
TRBJ1-3 | NA | 13 | TRBV19 | ASSMGAHSGNTIY
TRBJ2-1 | NA | 12 | TRBV28 | ASSLAGVRDEQF
TRBJ2-2 | NA | 10 | TRBV5-4 | ASSPNTGELF
TRBJ1-6 | NA | 13 | TRBV7-6 | ASSLRASYNSPLH
TRBJ1-5 | NA | 10 | TRBV7-9 | ASSRGDQPQH
TRBJ1-5 | NA | 15 | TRBV5-1 | ASSLGPGGNSNQPQH
TRBJ1-1 | NA | 13 | TRBV29-1 | SVVGVPGANTEAF
TRBJ2-2 | few | 13 | TRBV9 | ASSTGTGDAGELF
TRBJ2-5 | NA | 14 | TRBV5-6 | ASSLGPGGVQETQY
TRBJ2-3 | NA | 14 | TRBV7-3 | ASSLTTGVGEDTQY
TRBJ1-2 | NA | 11 | TRBV6-5 | ASSRQENYGYT
TRBJ1-3 | NA | 12 | TRBV11-3 | ASSLGASGNTIY
TRBJ2-5 | NA | 8 | TRBV5-1 | ASSEETQY
TRBJ1-1 | NA | 14 | TRBV28 | ASSFRQARLNTEAF
TRBJ1-2 | NA | 12 | TRBV6-5 | ASRAGQGNYGYT
TRBJ1-3 | NA | 13 | TRBV7-9 | ASNPGGQDGNTIY
TRBJ2-2 | NA | 9 | TRBV20-1 | SASGTGELF
TRBJ2-1 | NA | 14 | TRBV27 | ASSFWTSGANNEQF
TRBJ2-7 | NA | 10 | TRBV3-1/TRBV3-2 | ASSQDYNRQY
TRBJ1-1 | NA | 15 | TRBV19 | ASSQGATRLLGTEAF
TRBJ1-5 | NA | 15 | TRBV19 | ASSPSGGIRGNQPQH
TRBJ1-1 | NA | 13 | TRBV5-1 | ASSLGGLRGEKAF
TRBJ1-5 | NA | 14 | TRBV15 | ATSREPGDSNQPQH
TRBJ2-1 | NA | 14 | TRBV28 | ATRLQGLAGADEQF
TRBJ2-1 | NA | 13 | TRBV20-1 | SASWGLAPNNEQF